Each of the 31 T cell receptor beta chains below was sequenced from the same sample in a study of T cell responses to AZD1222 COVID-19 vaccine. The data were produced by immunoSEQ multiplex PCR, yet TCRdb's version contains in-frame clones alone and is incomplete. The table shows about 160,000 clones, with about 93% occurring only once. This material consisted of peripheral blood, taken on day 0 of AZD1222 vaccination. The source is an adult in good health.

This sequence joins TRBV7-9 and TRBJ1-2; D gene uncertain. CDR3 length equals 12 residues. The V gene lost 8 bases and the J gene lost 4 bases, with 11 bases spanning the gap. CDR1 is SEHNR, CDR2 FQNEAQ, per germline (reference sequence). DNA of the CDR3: TGTGCCAGCGCGTCCGGTGTCTATGGCTACACCTTC. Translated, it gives CASASGVYGYTF.

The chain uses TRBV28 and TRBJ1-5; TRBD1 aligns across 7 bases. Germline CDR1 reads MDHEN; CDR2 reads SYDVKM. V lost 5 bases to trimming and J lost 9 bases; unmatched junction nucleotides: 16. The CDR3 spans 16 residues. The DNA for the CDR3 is TGTGCCAGCAGTAGGACAGGTCACCCCTTATATTCGCCCCAGCATTTT. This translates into CASSRTGHPLYSPQHF.

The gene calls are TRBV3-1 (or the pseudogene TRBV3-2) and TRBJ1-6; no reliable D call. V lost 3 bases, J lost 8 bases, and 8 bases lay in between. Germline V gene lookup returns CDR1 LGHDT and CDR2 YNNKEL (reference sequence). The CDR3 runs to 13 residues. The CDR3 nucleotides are TGTGCCAGCAGCCAGAACAGAGATTCACCCCTCCACTTT. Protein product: CASSQNRDSPLHF.

CDR3 sequence reads: CASSQETMGTVPFF. Written as DNA, the CDR3 is TGCGCCAGCAGCCAAGAGACAATGGGAACCGTCCCTTTCTTT. This rearrangement joins TRBV4-3 to TRBJ1-1; D is ambiguous. V was shortened by 0 bases and J by 12 bases, with 17 bases between the two germline ends. The CDR3 runs 14 residues. The germline gives CDR1 LGHNA, CDR2 YSLEER.

The DNA of the CDR3 is TGCGCCAGCAGCCAAGATCCGGGGGCGGTCCCTGAAGCTTTCTTT. Encoded protein: CASSQDPGAVPEAFF. The V gene is TRBV4-1, the J gene TRBJ1-1, with D perhaps matching TRBD1 (6 bases). This CDR3 contains 15 residues. With 0 bases removed from V and 6 bases from J, the gap between germline ends came to 14 bases. CDR1 is MGHRA and CDR2 is YSYEKL in the germline V gene.

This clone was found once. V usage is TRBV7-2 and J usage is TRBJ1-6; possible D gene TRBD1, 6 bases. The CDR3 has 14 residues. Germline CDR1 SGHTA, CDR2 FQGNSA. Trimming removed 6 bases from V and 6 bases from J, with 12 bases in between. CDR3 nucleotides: TGTGCCAGCAGGCAGGGGCTAACTAATTCACCCCTCCACTTT. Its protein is CASRQGLTNSPLHF.

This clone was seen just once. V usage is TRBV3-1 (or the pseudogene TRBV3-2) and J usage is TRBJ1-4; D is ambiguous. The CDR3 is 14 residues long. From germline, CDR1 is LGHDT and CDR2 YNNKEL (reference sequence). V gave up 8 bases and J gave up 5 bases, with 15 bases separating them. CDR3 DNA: TGTGCCAGCCGTAATAGAAACATAAATGAAAAACTGTTTTTT. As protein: CASRNRNINEKLFF.

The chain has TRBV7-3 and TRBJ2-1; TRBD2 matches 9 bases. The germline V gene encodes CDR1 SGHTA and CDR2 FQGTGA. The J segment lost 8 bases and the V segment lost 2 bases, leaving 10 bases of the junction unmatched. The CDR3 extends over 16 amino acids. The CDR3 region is CASSLLGGRAIDEQFF. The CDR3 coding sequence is TGTGCCAGCAGCTTATTGGGCGGGAGGGCCATTGATGAGCAGTTCTTC.

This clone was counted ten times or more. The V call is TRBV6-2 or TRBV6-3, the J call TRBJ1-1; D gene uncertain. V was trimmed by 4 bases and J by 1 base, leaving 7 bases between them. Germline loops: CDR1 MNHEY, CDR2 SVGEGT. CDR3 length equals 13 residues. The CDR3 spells CASSFKENTEAFF. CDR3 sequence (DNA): TGTGCCAGCAGTTTCAAAGAGAACACTGAAGCTTTCTTT.

The CDR3 loop is CASSGQVLGPQHF. CDR3 nucleotides: TGTGCCAGCAGTGGACAGGTCCTAGGGCCCCAGCATTTT. The gene calls are TRBV2 and TRBJ1-5, with a possible D match to TRBD1 (6 bases). CDR3 length: 13 residues. V lost 4 bases and J lost 9, with 13 bases in between. The germline gives CDR1 SNHLY, CDR2 FYNNEI.

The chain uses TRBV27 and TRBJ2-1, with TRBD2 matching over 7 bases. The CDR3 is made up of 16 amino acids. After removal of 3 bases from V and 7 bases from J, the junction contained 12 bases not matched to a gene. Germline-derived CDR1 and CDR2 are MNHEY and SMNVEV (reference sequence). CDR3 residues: CASSFLPTSLANEQFF. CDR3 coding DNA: TGTGCCAGCAGTTTCCTCCCGACTAGCCTTGCGAATGAGCAGTTCTTC.

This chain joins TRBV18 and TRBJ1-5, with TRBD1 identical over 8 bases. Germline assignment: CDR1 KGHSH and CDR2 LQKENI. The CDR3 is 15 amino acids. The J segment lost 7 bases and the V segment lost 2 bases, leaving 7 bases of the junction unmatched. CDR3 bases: TGTGCCAGCTCACCAAACAGGGGGGACCTACAGCCCCAGCATTTT. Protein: CASSPNRGDLQPQHF.

This chain's CDR3 is CAGHKDGYTF. For the CDR3, the DNA is TGTGCCGGACACAAAGACGGCTACACCTTC. This chain uses TRBV2 with TRBJ1-2; possible D gene TRBD1, 5 bases. CDR1 and CDR2 (germline): SNHLY, FYNNEI. Trimming shortened V by 11 bases and J by 8 bases, and 12 bases separated the two germline ends. The CDR3 spans 10 residues.

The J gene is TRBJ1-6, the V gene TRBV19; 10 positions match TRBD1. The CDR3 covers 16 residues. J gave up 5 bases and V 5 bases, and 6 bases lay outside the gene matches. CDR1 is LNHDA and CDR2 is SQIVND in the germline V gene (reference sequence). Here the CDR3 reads CASSDFGQGDNSPLHF. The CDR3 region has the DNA TGTGCCAGTAGTGACTTCGGACAGGGGGATAATTCACCCCTCCACTTT.

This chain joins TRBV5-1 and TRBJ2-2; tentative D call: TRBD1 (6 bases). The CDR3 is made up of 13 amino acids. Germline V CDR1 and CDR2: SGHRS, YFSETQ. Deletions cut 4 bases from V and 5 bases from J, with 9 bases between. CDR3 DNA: TGCGCCAGCAGCATACAGGGAACCGGGGAGCTGTTTTTT. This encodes CASSIQGTGELFF. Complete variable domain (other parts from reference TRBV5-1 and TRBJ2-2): KAGVTQTPRYLIKTRGQQVTLSCSPISGHRSVSWYQQTPGQGLQFLFEYFSETQRNKGNFPGRFSGRQFSNSRSEMNVSTLELGDSALYLCASSIQGTGELFFGEGSRLTVL.

As DNA, the CDR3 is TGTGCCAGCAGCCTCGAAGGTACGGATTATGGCTACACCTTC. Its translation: CASSLEGTDYGYTF. The chain employs TRBV3-1 (or the pseudogene TRBV3-2) and TRBJ1-2; D not certain. The CDR3 extends over 14 amino acids. V lost 4 bases and J 5 bases, leaving 14 bases between the germline ends. CDR1 LGHDT and CDR2 YNNKEL come from the germline V gene (reference sequence).

The chain's CDR3 is CASSRDRAGAKNIQYF. The CDR3 nucleotides read TGTGCCAGCAGCCGAGACAGGGCTGGGGCCAAAAACATTCAGTACTTC. The V call is TRBV2, the J call TRBJ2-4; 7 positions match TRBD1. CDR3 length equals 16 residues. Germline assignment: CDR1 SNHLY and CDR2 FYNNEI. V lost 6 bases to trimming and J lost 1 base; unmatched junction nucleotides: 9. Complete variable domain (other parts from reference TRBV2 and TRBJ2-4): EPEVTQTPSHQVTQMGQEVILRCVPISNHLYFYWYRQILGQKVEFLVSFYNNEISEKSEIFDDQFSVERPDGSNFTLKIRSTKLEDSAMYFCASSRDRAGAKNIQYFGAGTRLSVL.

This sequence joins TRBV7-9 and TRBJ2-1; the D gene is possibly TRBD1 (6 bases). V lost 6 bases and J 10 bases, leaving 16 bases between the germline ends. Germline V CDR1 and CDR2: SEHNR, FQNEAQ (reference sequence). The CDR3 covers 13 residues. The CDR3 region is CASSSGRTGEQFF. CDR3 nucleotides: TGTGCCAGCAGTTCCGGCCGAACAGGGGAGCAGTTCTTC.

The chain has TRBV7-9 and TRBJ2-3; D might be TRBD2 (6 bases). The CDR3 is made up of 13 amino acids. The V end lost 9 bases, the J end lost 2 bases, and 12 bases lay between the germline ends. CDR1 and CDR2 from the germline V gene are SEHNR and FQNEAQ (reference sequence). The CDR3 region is CASDRENTDTQYF. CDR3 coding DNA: TGTGCCAGTGACCGGGAGAACACAGATACGCAGTATTTT.

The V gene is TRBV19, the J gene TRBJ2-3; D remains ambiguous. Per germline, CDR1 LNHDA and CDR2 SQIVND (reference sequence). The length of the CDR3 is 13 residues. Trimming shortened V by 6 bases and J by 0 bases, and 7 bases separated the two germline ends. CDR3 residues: CASRRGSTDTQYF. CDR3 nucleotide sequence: TGTGCCAGTAGAAGAGGTAGCACAGATACGCAGTATTTT.

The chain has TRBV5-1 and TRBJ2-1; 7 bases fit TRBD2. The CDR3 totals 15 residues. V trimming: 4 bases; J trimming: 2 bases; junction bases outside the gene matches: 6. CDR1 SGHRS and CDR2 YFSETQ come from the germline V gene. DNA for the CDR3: TGCGCCAGCAGCGCAATAGCGGGCGCCTACAATGAGCAGTTCTTC. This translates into CASSAIAGAYNEQFF.

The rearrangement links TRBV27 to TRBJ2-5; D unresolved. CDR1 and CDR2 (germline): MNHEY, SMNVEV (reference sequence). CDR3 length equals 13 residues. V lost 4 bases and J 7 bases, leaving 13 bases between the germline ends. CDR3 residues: CASSSTLTGTQYF. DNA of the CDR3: TGTGCCAGCAGTTCCACTCTTACCGGGACCCAGTACTTC.

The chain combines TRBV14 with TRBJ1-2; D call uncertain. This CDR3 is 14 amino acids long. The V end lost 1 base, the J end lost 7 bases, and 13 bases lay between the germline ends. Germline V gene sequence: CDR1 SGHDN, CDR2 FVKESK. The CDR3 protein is CASSQAARRGGYTF. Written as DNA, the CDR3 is TGTGCCAGCAGCCAAGCGGCCAGGCGGGGTGGCTACACCTTC.

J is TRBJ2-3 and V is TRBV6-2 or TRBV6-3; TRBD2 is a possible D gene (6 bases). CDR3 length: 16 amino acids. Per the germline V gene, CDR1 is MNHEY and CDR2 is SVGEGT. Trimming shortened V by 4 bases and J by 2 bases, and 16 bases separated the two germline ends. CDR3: CASSFRIGGDTDTQYF. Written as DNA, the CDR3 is TGTGCCAGCAGTTTTCGCATAGGAGGGGACACAGATACGCAGTATTTT.

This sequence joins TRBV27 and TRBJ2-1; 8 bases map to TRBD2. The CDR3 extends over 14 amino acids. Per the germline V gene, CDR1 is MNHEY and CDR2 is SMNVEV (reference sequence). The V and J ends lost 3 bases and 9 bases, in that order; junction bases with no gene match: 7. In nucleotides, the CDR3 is TGTGCCAGCAGTTTTATTAGCGGGGACTCTGAGCAGTTCTTC. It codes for CASSFISGDSEQFF.

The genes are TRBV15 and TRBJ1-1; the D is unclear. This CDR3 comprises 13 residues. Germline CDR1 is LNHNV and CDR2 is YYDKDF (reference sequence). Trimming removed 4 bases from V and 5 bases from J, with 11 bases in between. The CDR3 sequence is CATSMEVRTEAFF. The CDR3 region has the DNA TGTGCCACCAGCATGGAGGTTAGAACTGAAGCTTTCTTT.

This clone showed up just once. CDR3 in DNA: TGTGCCAGCAGCGCGGACAGGGTGCGATCACCCCTCCACTTT. This sequence encodes CASSADRVRSPLHF. V usage is TRBV11-2 and J usage is TRBJ1-6, with TRBD1 matching 8 bases. The V segment lost 5 bases and the J segment 10 bases; nucleotides outside the gene matches: 7. Looked up from germline, CDR1 is SGHAT and CDR2 is FQNNGV. The CDR3 has 14 amino acids.

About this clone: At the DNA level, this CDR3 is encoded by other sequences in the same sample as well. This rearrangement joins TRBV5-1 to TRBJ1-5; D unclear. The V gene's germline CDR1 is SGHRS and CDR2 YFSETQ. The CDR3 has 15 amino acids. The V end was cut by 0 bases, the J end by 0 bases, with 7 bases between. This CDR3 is CASSLVGDSNQPQHF. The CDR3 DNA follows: TGCGCCAGCAGCTTGGTAGGAGATAGCAATCAGCCCCAGCATTTT.

The CDR3 is CASSLGANQPQHF. The CDR3 nucleotides read TGTGCCAGCAGCTTGGGGGCTAATCAGCCCCAGCATTTT. This chain links TRBV5-4 with TRBJ1-5; D is undetermined. V lost 0 bases to trimming and J lost 4 bases, with 5 bases between them. The CDR3 runs to 13 residues. Germline V lookup: CDR1 SGHNT, CDR2 YYREEE (reference sequence).

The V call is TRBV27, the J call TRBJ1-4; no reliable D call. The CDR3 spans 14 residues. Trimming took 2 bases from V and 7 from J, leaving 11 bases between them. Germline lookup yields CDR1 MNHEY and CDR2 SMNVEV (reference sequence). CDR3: CASSLRGLGEKLFF. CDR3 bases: TGTGCCAGCAGTTTACGGGGTTTGGGTGAAAAACTGTTTTTT. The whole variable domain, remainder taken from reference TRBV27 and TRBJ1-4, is EAQVTQNPRYLITVTGKKLTVTCSQNMNHEYMSWYRQDPGLGLRQIYYSMNVEVTDKGDVPEGYKVSRKEKRNFPLILESPSPNQTSLYFCASSLRGLGEKLFFGSGTQLSVL.

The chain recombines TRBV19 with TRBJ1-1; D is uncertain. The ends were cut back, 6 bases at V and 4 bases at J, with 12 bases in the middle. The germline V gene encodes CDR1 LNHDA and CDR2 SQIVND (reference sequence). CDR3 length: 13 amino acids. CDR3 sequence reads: CASSYTKGTEAFF. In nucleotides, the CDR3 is TGTGCCAGTAGCTACACCAAGGGCACTGAAGCTTTCTTT.